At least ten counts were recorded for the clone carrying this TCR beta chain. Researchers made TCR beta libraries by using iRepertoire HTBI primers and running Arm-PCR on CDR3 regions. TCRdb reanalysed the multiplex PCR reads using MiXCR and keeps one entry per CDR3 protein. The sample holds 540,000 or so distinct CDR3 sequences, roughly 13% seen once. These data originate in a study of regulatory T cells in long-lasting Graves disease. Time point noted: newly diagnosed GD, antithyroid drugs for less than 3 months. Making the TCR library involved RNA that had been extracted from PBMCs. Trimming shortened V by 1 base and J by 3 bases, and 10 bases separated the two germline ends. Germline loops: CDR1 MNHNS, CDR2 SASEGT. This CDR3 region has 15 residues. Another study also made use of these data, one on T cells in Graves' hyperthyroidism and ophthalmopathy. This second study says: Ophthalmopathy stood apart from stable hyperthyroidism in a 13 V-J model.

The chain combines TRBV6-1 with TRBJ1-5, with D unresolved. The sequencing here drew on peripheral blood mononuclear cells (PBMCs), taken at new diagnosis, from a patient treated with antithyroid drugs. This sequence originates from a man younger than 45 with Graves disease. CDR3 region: CASSEVGRVNQPQHF. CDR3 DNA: TGTGCCAGCAGTGAAGTTGGCAGAGTCAATCAGCCCCAGCATTTT.